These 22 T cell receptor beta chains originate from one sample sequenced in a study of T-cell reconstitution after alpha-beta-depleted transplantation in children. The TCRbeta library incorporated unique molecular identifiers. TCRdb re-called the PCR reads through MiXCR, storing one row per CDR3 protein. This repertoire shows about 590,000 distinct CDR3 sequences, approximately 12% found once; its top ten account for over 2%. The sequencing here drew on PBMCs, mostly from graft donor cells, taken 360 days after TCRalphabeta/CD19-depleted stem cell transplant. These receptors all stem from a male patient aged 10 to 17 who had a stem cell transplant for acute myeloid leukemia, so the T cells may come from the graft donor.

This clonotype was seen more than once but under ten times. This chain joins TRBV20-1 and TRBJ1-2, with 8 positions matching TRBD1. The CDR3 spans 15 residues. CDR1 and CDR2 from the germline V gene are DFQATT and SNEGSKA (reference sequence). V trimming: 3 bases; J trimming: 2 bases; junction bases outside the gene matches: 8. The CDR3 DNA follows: TGCAGTGCTAGCTTACAGGGGGTAGGGAACTATGGCTACACCTTC. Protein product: CSASLQGVGNYGYTF.

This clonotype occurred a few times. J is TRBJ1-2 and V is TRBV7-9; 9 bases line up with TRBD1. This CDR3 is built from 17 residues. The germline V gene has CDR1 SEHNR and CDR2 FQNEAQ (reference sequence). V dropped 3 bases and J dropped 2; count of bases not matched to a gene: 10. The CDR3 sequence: CASSFRDRVFSNYGYTF. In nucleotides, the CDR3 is TGTGCCAGCAGCTTCCGGGACAGGGTATTCTCCAACTATGGCTACACCTTC. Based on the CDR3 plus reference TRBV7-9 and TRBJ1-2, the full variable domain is DTGVSQNPRHKITKRGQNVTFRCDPISEHNRLYWYRQTLGQGPEFLTYFQNEAQLEKSRLLSDRFSAERPKGSFSTLEIQRTEQGDSAMYLCASSFRDRVFSNYGYTFGSGTRLTVV.

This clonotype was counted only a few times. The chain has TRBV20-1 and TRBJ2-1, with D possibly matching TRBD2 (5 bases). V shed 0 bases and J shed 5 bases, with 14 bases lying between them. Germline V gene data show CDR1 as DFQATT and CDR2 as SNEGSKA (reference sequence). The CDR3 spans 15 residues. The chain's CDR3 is CSARDLGWGDNEQFF. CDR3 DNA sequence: TGCAGTGCTAGAGATCTCGGTTGGGGAGACAATGAGCAGTTCTTC.

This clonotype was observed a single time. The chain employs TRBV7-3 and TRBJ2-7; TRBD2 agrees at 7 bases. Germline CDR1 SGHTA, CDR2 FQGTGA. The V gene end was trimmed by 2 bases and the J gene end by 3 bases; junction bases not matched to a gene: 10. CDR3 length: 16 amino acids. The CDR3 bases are TGTGCCAGCAGCTTAGGCCCTAGCGGAGAGATCTACGAGCAGTACTTC. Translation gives CASSLGPSGEIYEQYF.

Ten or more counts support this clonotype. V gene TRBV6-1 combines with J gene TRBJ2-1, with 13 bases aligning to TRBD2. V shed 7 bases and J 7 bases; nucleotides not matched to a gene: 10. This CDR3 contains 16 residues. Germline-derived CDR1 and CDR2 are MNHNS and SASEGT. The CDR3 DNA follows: TGTGCCAGCACCCTACGGGGACTAGCGGGAAGAAATGAGCAGTTCTTC. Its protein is CASTLRGLAGRNEQFF.

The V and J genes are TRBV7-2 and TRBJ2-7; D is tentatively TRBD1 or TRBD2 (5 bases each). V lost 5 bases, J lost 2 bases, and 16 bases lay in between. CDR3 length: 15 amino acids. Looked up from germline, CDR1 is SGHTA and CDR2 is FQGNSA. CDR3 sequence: CASSPWDRVPYEQYF. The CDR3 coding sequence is TGTGCCAGCAGCCCGTGGGACCGTGTTCCCTACGAGCAGTACTTC.

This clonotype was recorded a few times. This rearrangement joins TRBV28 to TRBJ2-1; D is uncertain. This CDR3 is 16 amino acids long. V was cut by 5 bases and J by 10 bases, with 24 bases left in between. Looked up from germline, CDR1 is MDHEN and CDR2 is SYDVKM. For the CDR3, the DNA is TGTGCCAGCAGTAGCCTACAAGGTGAGGCACTTTGGGAGCAGTTCTTC. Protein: CASSSLQGEALWEQFF.

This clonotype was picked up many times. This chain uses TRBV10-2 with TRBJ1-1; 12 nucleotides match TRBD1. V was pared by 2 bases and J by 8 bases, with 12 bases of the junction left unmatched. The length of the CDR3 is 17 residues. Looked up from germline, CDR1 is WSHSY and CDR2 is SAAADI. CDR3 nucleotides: TGCGCCAGCAGTGAGCGAGGGGACAGGGGGCGTAGAACCGAAGCTTTCTTT. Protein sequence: CASSERGDRGRRTEAFF.

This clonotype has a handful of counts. Here the CDR3 DNA reads TGTGCCAGCAGTCACAGGGGGTATAGGTCCTACGAGCAGTACTTC. Its protein product is CASSHRGYRSYEQYF. This sequence joins TRBV28 and TRBJ2-7; the match to TRBD1 covers 8 bases. The CDR3 sequence is 15 residues long. The trim removed 5 bases at V and 1 base at J, leaving 7 bases unmatched. CDR1 MDHEN and CDR2 SYDVKM come from the germline V gene.

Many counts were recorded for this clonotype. In DNA form, the CDR3 reads TGTGCCAGCAGCTACCGGGACTCGGCGGATACGCAGTATTTT. The encoded protein is CASSYRDSADTQYF. This chain joins TRBV7-2 and TRBJ2-3, with TRBD2 as a possible D gene (6 bases). This CDR3 spans 14 amino acids. Trimming took 4 bases from V and 6 from J, leaving 14 bases between them. Per the germline V gene, CDR1 is SGHTA and CDR2 is FQGNSA.

The CDR3 loop reads CASSVRQAGSDGEQYF. The CDR3 nucleotides are TGTGCCAGCTCAGTCAGACAGGCTGGGAGCGATGGCGAGCAGTACTTC. The chain carries TRBV18 and TRBJ2-7, with D possibly TRBD1 on 6 matching bases. Trimming cost V 5 bases and J 6 bases, with 23 bases left between them. CDR1 is KGHSH and CDR2 is LQKENI in the germline V gene. The CDR3 length is 16 residues.

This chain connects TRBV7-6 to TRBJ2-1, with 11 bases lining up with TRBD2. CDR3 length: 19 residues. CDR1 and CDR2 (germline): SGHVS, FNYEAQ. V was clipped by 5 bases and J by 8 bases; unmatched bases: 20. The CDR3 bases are TGTGCCAGCAGCGTTAGCGGGAGGGAAGCTCTACCTCTTCTCGATGAGCAGTTCTTC. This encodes CASSVSGREALPLLDEQFF.

CDR3 sequence: CASSAWDRVNNEQFF. The CDR3 nucleotides read TGTGCCAGCAGCGCTTGGGACAGGGTCAACAATGAGCAGTTCTTC. This sequence joins TRBV2 and TRBJ2-1; TRBD1 agrees at 9 bases. The germline CDR1 and CDR2 sequences are SNHLY and FYNNEI. The trim removed 6 bases at V and 5 bases at J, leaving 8 bases unmatched. This CDR3 is built from 15 residues.

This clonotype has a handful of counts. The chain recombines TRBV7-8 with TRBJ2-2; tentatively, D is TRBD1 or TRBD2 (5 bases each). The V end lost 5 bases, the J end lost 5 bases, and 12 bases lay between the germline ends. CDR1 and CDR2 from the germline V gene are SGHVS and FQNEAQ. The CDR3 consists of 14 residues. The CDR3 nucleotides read TGTGCCAGCAGCCTCCCAGGGACGACCGGGGAGCTGTTTTTT. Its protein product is CASSLPGTTGELFF.

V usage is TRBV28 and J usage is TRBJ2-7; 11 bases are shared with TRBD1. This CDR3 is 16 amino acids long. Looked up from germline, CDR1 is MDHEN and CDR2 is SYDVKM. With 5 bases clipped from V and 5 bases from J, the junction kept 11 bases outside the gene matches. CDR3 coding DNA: TGTGCCAGCAGTCCCCATCAGGGACAGGGGGTACACGAGCAGTACTTC. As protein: CASSPHQGQGVHEQYF.

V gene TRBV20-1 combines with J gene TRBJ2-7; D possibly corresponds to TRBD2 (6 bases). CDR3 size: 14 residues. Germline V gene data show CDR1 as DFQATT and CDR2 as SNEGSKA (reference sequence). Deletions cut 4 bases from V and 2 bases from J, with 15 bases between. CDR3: CSATQRSGAYEQYF. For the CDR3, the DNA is TGCAGTGCTACTCAACGATCGGGGGCCTACGAGCAGTACTTC.

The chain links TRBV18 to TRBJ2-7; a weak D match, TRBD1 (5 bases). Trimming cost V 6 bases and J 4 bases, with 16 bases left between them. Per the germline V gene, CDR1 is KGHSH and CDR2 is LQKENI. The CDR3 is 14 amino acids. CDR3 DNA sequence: TGTGCCAGCTCGCCGACAGCCTTACCTTACGAGCAGTACTTC. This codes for CASSPTALPYEQYF.

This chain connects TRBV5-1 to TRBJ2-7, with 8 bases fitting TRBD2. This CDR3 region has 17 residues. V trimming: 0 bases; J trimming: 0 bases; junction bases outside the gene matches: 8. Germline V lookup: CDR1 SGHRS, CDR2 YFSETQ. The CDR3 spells CASSLVTSAWSSYEQYF. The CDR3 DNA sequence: TGCGCCAGCAGCTTGGTGACTAGCGCCTGGAGCTCCTACGAGCAGTACTTC.

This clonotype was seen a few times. CDR3: CASSFPTSGGPAQYF. CDR3 bases: TGTGCCAGCAGTTTCCCGACTAGCGGGGGGCCGGCGCAGTATTTT. V gene TRBV27 combines with J gene TRBJ2-3; the match to TRBD2 covers 13 bases. The J segment lost 10 bases and the V segment lost 3 bases, leaving 7 bases of the junction unmatched. The CDR3 extends over 15 amino acids. Germline assignment: CDR1 MNHEY and CDR2 SMNVEV (reference sequence).

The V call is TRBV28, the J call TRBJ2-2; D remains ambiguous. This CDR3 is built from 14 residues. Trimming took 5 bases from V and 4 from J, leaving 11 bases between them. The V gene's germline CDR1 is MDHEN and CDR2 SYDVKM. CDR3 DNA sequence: TGTGCCAGCAGTCTCACTTATTCCACCGGGGAGCTGTTTTTT. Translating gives CASSLTYSTGELFF.

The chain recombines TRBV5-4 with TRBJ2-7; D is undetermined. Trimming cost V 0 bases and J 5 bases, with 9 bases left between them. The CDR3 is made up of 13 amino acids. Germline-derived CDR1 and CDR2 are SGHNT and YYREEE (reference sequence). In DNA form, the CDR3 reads TGTGCCAGCAGCTTGGAGCCACTGGACGAGCAGTACTTC. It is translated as CASSLEPLDEQYF.

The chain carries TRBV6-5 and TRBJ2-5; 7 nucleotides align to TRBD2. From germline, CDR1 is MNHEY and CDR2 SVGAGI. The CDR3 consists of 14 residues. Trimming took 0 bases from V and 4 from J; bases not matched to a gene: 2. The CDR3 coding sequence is TGTGCCAGCAGTTACTCCCCGGGGGGAGAGACCCAGTACTTC. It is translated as CASSYSPGGETQYF.